One and the same sample provided the 19 T cell receptor beta chains below, sequenced in a study of early T cells in non-severe SARS-CoV-2 infection. TCRdb used MiXCR to reprocess the 5' RACE reads, holding one entry per CDR3 protein. The data show fewer than 25,000 distinct CDR3 sequences, 3.6% seen once. The sample was whole blood. These receptors originate from an adult who was a healthcare worker with PCR-confirmed SARS-CoV-2 infection or an uninfected control (not recorded which).

The table lists this clonotype with a few counts. The genes are TRBV30 and TRBJ2-7; D is unclear. The length of the CDR3 is 12 residues. V was clipped by 1 base and J by 3 bases, with 7 bases between them. Germline CDR1 GTSNPN, CDR2 SVGIG (reference sequence). The CDR3 nucleotides are TGTGCCTGGAGTGACCCTAACTACGAGCAGTACTTC. Translated: CAWSDPNYEQYF.

By share of the sample, this clonotype is medium-sized. The DNA of the CDR3 is TGTGCCAGCAGCCCGTTTTACGAGCAGTACTTC. Protein: CASSPFYEQYF. V usage is TRBV6-2 or TRBV6-3 and J usage is TRBJ2-7, with no clear D. The V gene lost 6 bases and the J gene lost 4 bases, with 7 bases spanning the gap. The CDR3 sequence is 11 residues long. Germline CDR1 MNHEY, CDR2 SVGEGT.

This clonotype was seen only a few times. This chain uses TRBV28 with TRBJ2-2, with D possibly being TRBD2 (5 bases). There are 12 residues in the CDR3. Germline V gene lookup returns CDR1 MDHEN and CDR2 SYDVKM. In DNA, the CDR3 is TGTGCATGCCCGGGGTTGCCCGGGGAGCTGTTTTTT. Protein product: CACPGLPGELFF.

There are many counts of this clonotype. The rearrangement uses TRBV7-2 and TRBJ1-3; D ambiguous. CDR1 SGHTA and CDR2 FQGNSA come from the germline V gene. Trimming stripped 1 base from V and 4 bases from J, with 14 bases between. The CDR3 extends over 16 amino acids. CDR3 residues: CASSLGQTLAGNTIYF. In DNA, the CDR3 is TGTGCCAGCAGCTTAGGTCAGACGTTAGCAGGAAACACCATATATTTT.

This clonotype is categorized as medium-sized. V and J are TRBV29-1 and TRBJ2-3; D not resolved. The V and J ends lost 4 bases and 1 base respectively, with 6 bases between them. Germline V CDR1 and CDR2: SQVTM, ANQGSEA. The CDR3 has 12 residues. The DNA of the CDR3 is TGCAGCGTTGCGACCGGCACAGATACGCAGTATTTT. This encodes CSVATGTDTQYF.

This clonotype counts as medium-sized. The chain joins TRBV20-1 to TRBJ1-5, with 7 bases matching TRBD1. Germline V gives CDR1 DFQATT, CDR2 SNEGSKA (reference sequence). This CDR3 comprises 13 residues. Trimming cost V 7 bases and J 5 bases; bases outside gene matches: 8. CDR3 loop: CSVARGSYQPQHF. CDR3 sequence (DNA): TGCAGTGTGGCCAGGGGGTCCTATCAGCCCCAGCATTTT.

This clonotype was recorded at least ten times. The gene calls are TRBV6-5 and TRBJ1-6; the D is unclear. Trimming pared 8 bases from V and 5 bases from J, leaving 10 bases between. The germline V gene has CDR1 MNHEY and CDR2 SVGAGI. The CDR3 contains 13 residues. CDR3 residues: CASRPHDNSPLHF. CDR3 nucleotides: TGTGCCAGCCGCCCCCACGATAATTCACCCCTCCACTTT.

This clonotype was seen many times. The chain recombines TRBV12-3 or TRBV12-4 with TRBJ1-5; tentatively, D is TRBD1 (5 bases). The CDR3 spans 14 residues. V was trimmed by 6 bases and J by 5 bases, leaving 14 bases between them. CDR3 residues: CASRDAGGDQPQHF. CDR3 DNA: TGTGCCAGCAGGGATGCGGGGGGAGATCAGCCCCAGCATTTT.

This clonotype has a count of ten or more. The rearrangement joins TRBV20-1 to TRBJ2-7; perhaps TRBD1 as D (6 bases). This CDR3 region has 14 residues. Germline V lookup: CDR1 DFQATT, CDR2 SNEGSKA (reference sequence). Trimming shortened V by 0 bases and J by 4 bases, and 13 bases separated the two germline ends. This CDR3 reads CSARDPNRAYEQYF. CDR3 bases: TGCAGTGCTAGAGATCCAAACAGGGCATACGAGCAGTACTTC.

In its sample, this clonotype was seen many times. This sequence joins TRBV24-1 and TRBJ2-1; D may be TRBD2 (6 bases). Between the trimmed V and J ends, which lost 9 bases and 5 bases, there was a span of 22 bases. The germline CDR1 and CDR2 sequences are KGHDR and SFDVKD. This CDR3 has 16 residues. CDR3 in DNA: TGTGCCACCCGGGGGACCGACGCCTTTTTGGACAATGAGCAGTTCTTC. This gives the protein CATRGTDAFLDNEQFF.

The table lists this clonotype with many counts. The chain is built from TRBV28 and TRBJ2-5; a possible D gene is TRBD1 (6 bases). Per germline, CDR1 MDHEN and CDR2 SYDVKM. This CDR3 is built from 14 residues. The V end was cut by 6 bases, the J end by 4 bases, with 15 bases between. The CDR3 DNA sequence: TGTGCCAGCAGCCCCGGGACATCATTAGAGACCCAGTACTTC. Translating gives CASSPGTSLETQYF.

This clonotype occurred many times. The gene calls are TRBV6-5 and TRBJ2-7; no firm D call. V was shortened by 8 bases and J by 0 bases, with 14 bases between the two germline ends. CDR1 is MNHEY, CDR2 SVGAGI, per germline. The CDR3 consists of 14 residues. The CDR3 loop reads CASQARLSSYEQYF. DNA for the CDR3: TGTGCCAGCCAGGCACGTTTAAGCTCCTACGAGCAGTACTTC.

This clonotype was found many times. The chain links TRBV29-1 to TRBJ1-5; D is uncertain. This CDR3 contains 14 residues. Germline V gene data show CDR1 as SQVTM and CDR2 as ANQGSEA. V lost 6 bases and J lost 2, with 14 bases in between. CDR3 region: CSVRKPGGNQPQHF. The CDR3 DNA reads as TGCAGCGTCCGAAAACCTGGGGGCAATCAGCCCCAGCATTTT. Based on the CDR3 plus reference TRBV29-1 and TRBJ1-5, the full variable domain is SAVISQKPSRDICQRGTSLTIQCQVDSQVTMMFWYRQQPGQSLTLIATANQGSEATYESGFVIDKFPISRPNLTFSTLTVSNMSPEDSSIYLCSVRKPGGNQPQHFGDGTRLSIL.

Many counts were recorded for this clonotype. The chain carries TRBV28 and TRBJ1-1, with D hard to call. Germline CDR1 MDHEN, CDR2 SYDVKM. With 2 bases removed from V and 8 bases from J, the gap between germline ends came to 9 bases. CDR3 length equals 12 residues. CDR3 nucleotide sequence: TGTGCCAGCAGTTTAACCTTCTCCGAAGCTTTCTTT. Protein: CASSLTFSEAFF. Complete variable domain (other parts from reference TRBV28 and TRBJ1-1): DVKVTQSSRYLVKRTGEKVFLECVQDMDHENMFWYRQDPGLGLRLIYFSYDVKMKEKGDIPEGYSVSREKKERFSLILESASTNQTSMYLCASSLTFSEAFFGQGTRLTVV.

This clonotype was picked up many times. The chain is built from TRBV6-1 and TRBJ2-7; D perhaps matches TRBD2 (5 bases). The CDR3 consists of 15 residues. From germline, CDR1 is MNHNS and CDR2 SASEGT. Trimming pared 5 bases from V and 2 bases from J, leaving 16 bases between. The CDR3 loop reads CASSLGSGSTYEQYF. The CDR3 DNA sequence: TGTGCCAGCAGTCTGGGGAGTGGCAGTACCTACGAGCAGTACTTC.

In its sample, this clonotype was seen a few times. The chain is built from TRBV28 and TRBJ2-3, with 8 bases that match TRBD1. Unmatched junction bases numbered 11, after V lost 6 bases and J lost 6 bases. The CDR3 has 15 residues. Per the germline V gene, CDR1 is MDHEN and CDR2 is SYDVKM. CDR3 sequence (DNA): TGTGCCAGCAGGGGGGCGCAGGGGGCAAGGGATACGCAGTATTTT. This gives the protein CASRGAQGARDTQYF.

This clonotype has only a few counts. The chain couples TRBV10-2 to TRBJ2-7; D may be TRBD1 or TRBD2 (7 bases each). V was clipped by 8 bases and J by 2 bases, with 19 bases between them. The germline CDR1 and CDR2 sequences are WSHSY and SAAADI. The CDR3 consists of 15 residues. The CDR3 loop reads CASFEGRGLTYEQYF. The CDR3 DNA reads as TGCGCCAGCTTTGAAGGGAGGGGGCTAACCTACGAGCAGTACTTC.

This clonotype came up many times. The chain's CDR3 is CASSLGLGNTGELFF. The CDR3 DNA sequence: TGTGCCAGCAGCTTAGGACTAGGGAACACCGGGGAGCTGTTTTTT. This chain links TRBV5-4 with TRBJ2-2; 7 nucleotides agree with TRBD2. Germline CDR1 is SGHNT and CDR2 is YYREEE (reference sequence). The CDR3 runs to 15 residues. The V segment lost 2 bases and the J segment 1 base; nucleotides outside the gene matches: 2.

This clonotype occurred many times. J is TRBJ2-2 and V is TRBV18, with D possibly TRBD1 on 5 matching bases. This CDR3 region has 14 residues. V was shortened by 5 bases and J by 4 bases, with 11 bases between the two germline ends. Germline loops: CDR1 KGHSH, CDR2 LQKENI. Written as DNA, the CDR3 is TGTGCCAGCTCATCACGACAGACCACCGGGGAGCTGTTTTTT. It yields the protein CASSSRQTTGELFF.